This T cell receptor (beta chain) came from a study of blood T cell repertoires in COVID-19 (dated by TCRdb to between 2020 and 2021). With respect to the entire study: The collaborator samples originated in the United States, Italy and Spain and spanned the acute and convalescent phases of COVID-19. The material from the prospective study consisted of cDNA or gDNA derived from T cells, B-cell-depleted T cells, or PBMCs. The dataset comprised deeply sampled blood TCRbeta repertoires from subjects exposed to, actively infected with, or recovered from COVID-19. The repertoires were made available in a free public database intended to serve as a resource for research on the immune response to SARS-CoV-2. Samples came from the ongoing ImmuneRACE study (first 160 participants) plus 1,254 subjects from 6 global collaborators. The sample metadata nearly always contained a de-identified subject ID, COVID-19 status, age in years and sex. HLA class I and class II types, where available, came from metadata supplied by the sample provider rather than from assay-based typing.

On this clone: It lacks a known antigen. Per-base qualities were not stored, and no clone one base away is much larger.

TCRbeta CDR3 regions were amplified from genomic DNA by means of the immunoSEQ Assay, a bias-controlled multiplex PCR. Turning to the authors' computational methods: Within the assay, amplification of reference gene primers was used to estimate how many nucleated cells each sample contained. Sequence reads were collapsed and filtered to measure the absolute abundance of every unique TCRbeta CDR3 rearrangement. For each sample, productive Simpson clonality was calculated as the square root of Simpson's diversity index over productive rearrangements. TCRdb stores this immuneACCESS table with in-frame sequences only. Part of the clones is absent; in the studies checked, under half of the shortfall reflects unresolved V genes, and no reason is known for the rest. The V and J calls and clone size are taken from that table; D and trimming were inferred from the DNA. The sample includes 120,000 to 150,000 clones, with about 87% observed a single time. 0.95% of the sample is held by the ten biggest clonotypes.

Collaborating institutions collected whole blood in K2EDTA tubes following their own protocols. For TCRbeta analysis, collaborator samples were shipped as frozen whole blood, as isolated PBMCs, or as DNA extracted from either sample type. The junction shows trimming of 6 bases on V and 3 bases on J, and the gene matches do not reach 5 bases of it. The CDR3 starts with the cysteine, ends with the phenylalanine, and has 13 residues. Left in the record is the CDR3 DNA by itself, 39 bases read in frame from the first base. Looking up the germline V gene (reference sequence) yields CDR1 LNHDA and CDR2 SQIVND. The research as a whole found: Clinical and demographic metadata were provided uncurated, with the amount varying by source and participant.

This sequence originates from a woman aged 45-65 years with acute or convalescent COVID-19. Sequenced sample: peripheral blood. The sequence is built from TRBV19 and TRBJ2-7; 7 bases in between match TRBD1. The CDR3 reads CASSTTGIYEQYF. The nucleotide sequence reads as follows: TGTGCCAGTAGCACGACAGGGATCTACGAGCAGTACTTC.